These 12 T cell receptor beta chains were sequenced from one sample in a study of OX40 agonist ivuxolimab in advanced cancers. The data were produced by immunoSEQ multiplex PCR, yet TCRdb's version contains in-frame clones alone and is incomplete. Altogether under 90,000 clones are present, 65% to 90% being singletons, with the ten largest covering around 1.4%. The starting material was CD4+ or CD8+ T cells sorted from blood, obtained in a trial of the OX40 agonist ivuxolimab. The receptor set was obtained from an adult with an advanced solid tumor such as melanoma, head and neck, liver or kidney cancer.

This clone appeared a single time. CDR3 amino acids: CATSRDTSGYEQYF. The CDR3 DNA is TGTGCCACCAGCAGAGATACTAGCGGCTACGAGCAGTACTTC. V is TRBV15 and J is TRBJ2-7; 8 nucleotides agree with TRBD2. The CDR3 covers 14 residues. Unmatched junction bases numbered 1, after V lost 0 bases and J lost 3 bases. Germline V lookup: CDR1 LNHNV, CDR2 YYDKDF (reference sequence).

The gene calls are TRBV5-1 and TRBJ2-7; D possibly corresponds to TRBD2 (6 bases). The CDR3 runs to 15 residues. The V end was cut by 4 bases, the J end by 6 bases, with 20 bases between. CDR1 and CDR2 (germline): SGHRS, YFSETQ. The CDR3 sequence is CASSTRGKGQGEQYF. The CDR3 coding sequence is TGCGCCAGCAGCACCCGGGGGAAGGGGCAGGGCGAGCAGTACTTC.

The chain has TRBV10-2 and TRBJ2-7; 7 nucleotides agree with TRBD2. From germline, CDR1 is WSHSY and CDR2 SAAADI. V shed 7 bases, J shed 0 bases, and the junction held 6 bases outside the gene matches. The CDR3 has 14 amino acids. CDR3 in DNA: TGCGCCAGCACCCAAGCGGGGAGCTCCTACGAGCAGTACTTC. Its protein is CASTQAGSSYEQYF.

This sequence joins TRBV5-1 and TRBJ2-2; D call uncertain. The CDR3 totals 15 residues. V was clipped by 0 bases and J by 0 bases, with 6 bases between them. Germline V gene lookup returns CDR1 SGHRS and CDR2 YFSETQ. The CDR3 coding sequence is TGCGCCAGCAGCTTGGGACTCGCGAACACCGGGGAGCTGTTTTTT. It yields the protein CASSLGLANTGELFF.

This clone was recorded a few times. J is TRBJ2-5 and V is TRBV27, with TRBD1 identical over 9 bases. Looked up from germline, CDR1 is MNHEY and CDR2 is SMNVEV (reference sequence). The CDR3 has 14 amino acids. V was pared by 4 bases and J by 7 bases, with 7 bases of the junction left unmatched. CDR3 loop: CASSSGTGKATQYF. In DNA form, the CDR3 reads TGTGCCAGCAGTTCCGGGACAGGGAAGGCGACCCAGTACTTC.

J is TRBJ2-7 and V is TRBV14; D unclear. CDR3 length: 15 residues. Per the germline V gene, CDR1 is SGHDN and CDR2 is FVKESK. V lost 3 bases and J 1 base, leaving 13 bases between the germline ends. The CDR3 loop reads CASSQDGLISYEQYF. CDR3 nucleotide sequence: TGTGCCAGCAGCCAGGACGGCCTCATTTCCTACGAGCAGTACTTC.

The chain has TRBV15 and TRBJ1-3; 8 positions match TRBD1. V shed 4 bases, J shed 7 bases, and the junction held 6 bases outside the gene matches. Germline CDR1 reads LNHNV; CDR2 reads YYDKDF (reference sequence). This CDR3 spans 14 amino acids. In DNA form, the CDR3 reads TGTGCCACCAGCACGCCGGACAGGGACAACACCATATATTTT. It encodes CATSTPDRDNTIYF.

V gene TRBV6-5 combines with J gene TRBJ2-1; D gene unclear. The germline CDR1 and CDR2 sequences are MNHEY and SVGAGI. The V and J ends lost 8 bases and 0 bases respectively, with 14 bases between them. This CDR3 contains 15 residues. The chain's CDR3 is CASLKDQSSYNEQFF. DNA for the CDR3: TGTGCCAGCTTGAAGGACCAGAGCTCCTACAATGAGCAGTTCTTC.

This chain links TRBV2 with TRBJ2-3; D possibly corresponds to TRBD2 (6 bases). Germline CDR1 and CDR2: SNHLY and FYNNEI. The CDR3 is made up of 15 amino acids. The V gene lost 0 bases and the J gene lost 0 bases, with 7 bases spanning the gap. The CDR3 nucleotides are TGTGCCAGCAGTGAAGCGGGGGGTAGCACAGATACGCAGTATTTT. Translated, it gives CASSEAGGSTDTQYF.

This sequence joins TRBV11-3 and TRBJ1-1; TRBD1 agrees at 8 bases. From germline, CDR1 is SGHNT and CDR2 YENEEA. J was trimmed by 5 bases and V by 1 base; bases with no gene match: 6. CDR3 length: 15 amino acids. The CDR3 nucleotides read TGTGCCAGCAGCTTAGGCGGACAGGGTCGGACTGAAGCTTTCTTT. Its translation: CASSLGGQGRTEAFF.

This clone was counted a few times. The CDR3 sequence is CATRGSGSPLHF. CDR3 DNA sequence: TGTGCTACACGGGGGTCCGGATCACCCCTCCACTTT. This chain connects TRBV6-5 to TRBJ1-6, with D possibly being TRBD1 (5 bases). The CDR3 extends over 12 amino acids. Germline V gene data show CDR1 as MNHEY and CDR2 as SVGAGI.

The genes are TRBV18 and TRBJ1-4; weak D call: TRBD1 (5 bases). CDR1 is KGHSH and CDR2 is LQKENI in the germline V gene. Trimming stripped 2 bases from V and 4 bases from J, with 14 bases between. This CDR3 region has 16 residues. The CDR3 DNA reads as TGTGCCAGCTCACCATACCAAGACAGCCTTAATGAAAAACTGTTTTTT. Amino acid sequence: CASSPYQDSLNEKLFF.